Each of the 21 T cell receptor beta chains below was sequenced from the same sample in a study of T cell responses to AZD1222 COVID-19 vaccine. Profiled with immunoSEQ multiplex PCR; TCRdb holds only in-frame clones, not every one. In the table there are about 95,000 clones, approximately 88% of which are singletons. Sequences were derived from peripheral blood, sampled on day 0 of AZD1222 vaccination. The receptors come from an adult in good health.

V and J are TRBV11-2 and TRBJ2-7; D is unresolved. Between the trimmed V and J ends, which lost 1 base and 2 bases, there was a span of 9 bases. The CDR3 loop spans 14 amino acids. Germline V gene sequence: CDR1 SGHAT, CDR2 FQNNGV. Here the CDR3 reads CASSLGLGTYEQYF. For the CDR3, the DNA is TGTGCCAGCAGCTTAGGTTTAGGGACCTACGAGCAGTACTTC.

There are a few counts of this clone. In DNA form, the CDR3 reads TGTGCCAGCAGTTACGGGACTAGCGCCTACGAGCAGTACTTC. It yields the protein CASSYGTSAYEQYF. The chain links TRBV6-2 or TRBV6-3 to TRBJ2-7, with 10 bases fitting TRBD2. Trimming cost V 2 bases and J 2 bases; bases outside gene matches: 0. The CDR3 runs 14 residues. CDR1 and CDR2 (germline): MNHEY, SVGEGT.

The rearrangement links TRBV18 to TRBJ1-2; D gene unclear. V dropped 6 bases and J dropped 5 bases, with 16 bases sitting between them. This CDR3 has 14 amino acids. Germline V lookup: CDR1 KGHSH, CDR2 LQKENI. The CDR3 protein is CASSYGGGSYGYTF. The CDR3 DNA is TGTGCCAGCTCTTATGGAGGCGGTTCGTATGGCTACACCTTC.

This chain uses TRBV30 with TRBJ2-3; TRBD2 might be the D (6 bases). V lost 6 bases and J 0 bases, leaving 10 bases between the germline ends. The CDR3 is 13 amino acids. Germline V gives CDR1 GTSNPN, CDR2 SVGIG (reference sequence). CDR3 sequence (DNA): TGTGCCTGTAATAGCGGAAGCACAGATACGCAGTATTTT. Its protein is CACNSGSTDTQYF. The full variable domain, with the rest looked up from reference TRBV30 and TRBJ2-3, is SQTIHQWPATLVQPVGSPLSLECTVEGTSNPNLYWYRQAAGRGLQLLFYSVGIGQISSEVPQNLSASRPQDRQFILSSKKLLLSDSGFYLCACNSGSTDTQYFGPGTRLTVL.

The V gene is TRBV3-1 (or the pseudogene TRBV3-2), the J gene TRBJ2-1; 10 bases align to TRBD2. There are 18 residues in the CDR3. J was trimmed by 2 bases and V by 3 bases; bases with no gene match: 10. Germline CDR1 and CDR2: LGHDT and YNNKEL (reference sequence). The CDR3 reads CASSHWGAGLAAYNEQFF. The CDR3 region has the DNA TGTGCCAGCAGCCACTGGGGAGCAGGACTAGCGGCCTACAATGAGCAGTTCTTC.

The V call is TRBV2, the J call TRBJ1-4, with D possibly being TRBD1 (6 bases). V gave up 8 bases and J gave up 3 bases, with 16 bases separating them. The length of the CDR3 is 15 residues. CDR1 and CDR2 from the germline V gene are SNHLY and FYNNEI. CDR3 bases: TGTGCCAGCGGGGGGCTGTCCTCAGCTAATGAAAAACTGTTTTTT. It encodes CASGGLSSANEKLFF. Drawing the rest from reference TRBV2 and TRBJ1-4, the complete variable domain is EPEVTQTPSHQVTQMGQEVILRCVPISNHLYFYWYRQILGQKVEFLVSFYNNEISEKSEIFDDQFSVERPDGSNFTLKIRSTKLEDSAMYFCASGGLSSANEKLFFGSGTQLSVL.

CDR3 in amino acids: CASSVDRGNTIYF. The CDR3 nucleotides are TGTGCCAGTAGTGTCGACAGGGGAAACACCATATATTTT. The rearrangement joins TRBV19 to TRBJ1-3, with a tentative D call TRBD1 (6 bases). This CDR3 comprises 13 residues. Germline V lookup: CDR1 LNHDA, CDR2 SQIVND (reference sequence). With 5 bases removed from V and 4 bases from J, the gap between germline ends came to 9 bases. The full variable domain, its missing parts supplied by reference TRBV19 and TRBJ1-3, is DGGITQSPKYLFRKEGQNVTLSCEQNLNHDAMYWYRQDPGQGLRLIYYSQIVNDFQKGDIAEGYSVSREKKESFPLTVTSAQKNPTAFYLCASSVDRGNTIYFGEGSWLTVV.

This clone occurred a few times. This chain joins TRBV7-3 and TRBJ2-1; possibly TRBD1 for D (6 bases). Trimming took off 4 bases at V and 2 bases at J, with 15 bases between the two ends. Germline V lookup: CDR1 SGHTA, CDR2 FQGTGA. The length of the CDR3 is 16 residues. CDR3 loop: CASSSKRGKAYNEQFF. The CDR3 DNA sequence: TGTGCCAGCAGCTCCAAAAGGGGGAAGGCCTACAATGAGCAGTTCTTC.

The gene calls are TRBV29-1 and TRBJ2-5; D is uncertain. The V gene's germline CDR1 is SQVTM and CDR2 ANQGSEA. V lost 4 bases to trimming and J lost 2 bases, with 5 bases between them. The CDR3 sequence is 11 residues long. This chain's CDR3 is CSVALQETQYF. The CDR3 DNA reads TGCAGCGTTGCTCTACAAGAGACCCAGTACTTC.

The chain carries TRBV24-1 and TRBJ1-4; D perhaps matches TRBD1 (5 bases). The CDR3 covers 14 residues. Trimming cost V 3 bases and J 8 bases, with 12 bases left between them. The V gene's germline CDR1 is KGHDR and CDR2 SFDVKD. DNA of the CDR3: TGTGCCACCAGTGATCCGGGGGAGGGCGAAAAACTGTTTTTT. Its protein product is CATSDPGEGEKLFF.

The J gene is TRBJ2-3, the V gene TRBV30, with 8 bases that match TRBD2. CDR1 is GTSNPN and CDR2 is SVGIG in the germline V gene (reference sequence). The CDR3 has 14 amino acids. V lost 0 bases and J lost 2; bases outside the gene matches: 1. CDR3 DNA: TGTGCCTGGAGTGTCGGGGGGGCCACAGATACGCAGTATTTT. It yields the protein CAWSVGGATDTQYF.

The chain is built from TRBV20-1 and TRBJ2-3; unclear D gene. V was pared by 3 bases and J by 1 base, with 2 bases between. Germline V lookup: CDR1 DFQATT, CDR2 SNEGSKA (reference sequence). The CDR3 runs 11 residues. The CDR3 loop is CSASRTDTQYF. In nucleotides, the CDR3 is TGCAGTGCTAGCCGCACAGATACGCAGTATTTT.

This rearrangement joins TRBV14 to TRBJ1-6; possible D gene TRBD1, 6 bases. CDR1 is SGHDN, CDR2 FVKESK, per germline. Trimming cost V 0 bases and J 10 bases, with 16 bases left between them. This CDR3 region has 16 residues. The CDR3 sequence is CASSQDGGALESPLHF. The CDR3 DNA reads TGTGCCAGCAGCCAAGATGGGGGGGCGCTTGAATCACCCCTCCACTTT.

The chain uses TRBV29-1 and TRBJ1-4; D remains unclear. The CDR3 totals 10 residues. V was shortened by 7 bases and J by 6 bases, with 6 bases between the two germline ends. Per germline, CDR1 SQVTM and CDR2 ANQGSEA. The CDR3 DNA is TGCAGCGGGGGAGATGAAAAACTGTTTTTT. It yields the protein CSGGDEKLFF.

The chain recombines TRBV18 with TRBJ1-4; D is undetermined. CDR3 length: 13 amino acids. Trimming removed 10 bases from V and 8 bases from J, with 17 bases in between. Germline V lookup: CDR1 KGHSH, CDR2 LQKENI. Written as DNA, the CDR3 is TGTGCCACTAAGGACCGGGGAGAAGAAAAACTGTTTTTT. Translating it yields CATKDRGEEKLFF.

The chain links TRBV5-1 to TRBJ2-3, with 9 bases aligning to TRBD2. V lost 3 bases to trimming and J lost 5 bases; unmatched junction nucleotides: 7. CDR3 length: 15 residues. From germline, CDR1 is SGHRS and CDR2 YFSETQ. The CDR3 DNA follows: TGCGCCAGCAGCTGGACTAGCGCGGGGGAAGATACGCAGTATTTT. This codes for CASSWTSAGEDTQYF.

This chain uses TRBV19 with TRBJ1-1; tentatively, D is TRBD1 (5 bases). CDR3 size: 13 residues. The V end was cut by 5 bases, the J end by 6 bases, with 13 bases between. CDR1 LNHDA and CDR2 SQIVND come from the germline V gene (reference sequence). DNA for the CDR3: TGTGCCAGTAGTTCCTACCGGGGCGCTGAAGCTTTCTTT. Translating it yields CASSSYRGAEAFF.

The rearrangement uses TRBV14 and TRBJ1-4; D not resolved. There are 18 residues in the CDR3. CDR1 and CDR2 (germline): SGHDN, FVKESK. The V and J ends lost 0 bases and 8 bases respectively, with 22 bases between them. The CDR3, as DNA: TGTGCCAGCAGCCAAGATGTCGCGGGTCTTTATCGAGTAGAAAAACTGTTTTTT. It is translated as CASSQDVAGLYRVEKLFF. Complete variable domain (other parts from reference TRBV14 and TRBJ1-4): EAGVTQFPSHSVIEKGQTVTLRCDPISGHDNLYWYRRVMGKEIKFLLHFVKESKQDESGMPNNRFLAERTGGTYSTLKVQPAELEDSGVYFCASSQDVAGLYRVEKLFFGSGTQLSVL.

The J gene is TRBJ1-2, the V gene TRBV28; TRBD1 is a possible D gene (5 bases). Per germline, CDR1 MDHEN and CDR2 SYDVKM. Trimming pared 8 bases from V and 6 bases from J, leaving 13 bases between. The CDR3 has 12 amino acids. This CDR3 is CASEGRVHGYTF. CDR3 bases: TGTGCCAGCGAGGGGAGGGTCCATGGCTACACCTTC.

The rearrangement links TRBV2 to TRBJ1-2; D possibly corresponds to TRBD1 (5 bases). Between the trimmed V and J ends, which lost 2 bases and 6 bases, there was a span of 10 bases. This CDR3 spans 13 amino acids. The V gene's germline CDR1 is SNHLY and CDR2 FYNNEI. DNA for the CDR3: TGTGCCAGCAGTGAATCTGGGGCCCATGGCTACACCTTC. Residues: CASSESGAHGYTF.

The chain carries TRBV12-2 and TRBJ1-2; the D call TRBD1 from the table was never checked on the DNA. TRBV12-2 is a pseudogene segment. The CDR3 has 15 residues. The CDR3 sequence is CASPRVRGDGHGYTF. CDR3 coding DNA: TGTGCAAGTCCACGAGTCAGGGGGGATGGTCATGGCTACACCTTC.